The next 30 T cell receptor beta chains were all read from a single sample in a study of blood T cell repertoires in COVID-19. Using immunoSEQ multiplex PCR, the repertoire was profiled, and TCRdb retains in-frame clones only, with some absent. The sample holds approximately 300,000 clones, roughly 90% seen once. Sequencing was carried out using PBMCs or T cells enriched from blood (not recorded which). Source of these receptors: a woman in her thirties who had recovered from COVID-19.

The chain combines TRBV5-1 with TRBJ2-7, with TRBD2 identical over 9 bases. The ends lost 6 bases at V and 0 bases at J; junction bases unmatched: 10. This CDR3 comprises 16 residues. From germline, CDR1 is SGHRS and CDR2 YFSETQ. CDR3 nucleotides: TGCGCCAGCACCGGGATAGGGCGGGAGGGCTCCTACGAGCAGTACTTC. This gives the protein CASTGIGREGSYEQYF.

This chain joins TRBV12-3 or TRBV12-4 and TRBJ1-2, with D possibly TRBD1 on 5 matching bases. CDR3 length: 11 amino acids. Trimming left V 5 bases short and J 8 bases short, with 9 bases between. The CDR3 sequence: CASSRQYGYTF. DNA for the CDR3: TGTGCCAGCAGTCGACAGTACGGCTACACCTTC.

V usage is TRBV6-5 and J usage is TRBJ1-5, with D maybe TRBD1 (6 bases). Per the germline V gene, CDR1 is MNHEY and CDR2 is SVGAGI. The CDR3 has 15 amino acids. The V end lost 7 bases, the J end lost 7 bases, and 20 bases lay between the germline ends. This chain's CDR3 is CASTPYQGKSQPQHF. The CDR3, as DNA: TGTGCCAGCACCCCCTACCAGGGGAAGTCGCAGCCCCAGCATTTT.

V and J are TRBV2 and TRBJ1-6; D possibly corresponds to TRBD1 (5 bases). CDR1 and CDR2 from the germline V gene are SNHLY and FYNNEI. CDR3 length: 13 residues. V gave up 4 bases and J gave up 10 bases, with 11 bases separating them. The CDR3 region has the DNA TGTGCCAGCAGTGCAACCGGGGGATCACCCCTCCACTTT. Encoded protein: CASSATGGSPLHF.

CDR3 bases: TGTGCCAGCACCCCCGGGGCGGAGGGGTACCAGACCCAGTACTTC. Protein sequence: CASTPGAEGYQTQYF. V is TRBV9 and J is TRBJ2-5; a possible D gene is TRBD2 (6 bases). Germline V gene data show CDR1 as SGDLS and CDR2 as YYNGEE. Between the trimmed V and J ends, which lost 6 bases and 6 bases, there was a span of 21 bases. The CDR3 has 15 amino acids.

The chain has TRBV28 and TRBJ1-5, with 12 bases lining up with TRBD1. J gave up 6 bases and V 8 bases, and 11 bases lay outside the gene matches. The CDR3 covers 16 residues. Germline lookup yields CDR1 MDHEN and CDR2 SYDVKM. The CDR3 sequence: CASRDGRDRGLQPQHF. For the CDR3, the DNA is TGTGCCAGCCGAGACGGTCGGGACAGGGGGCTTCAGCCCCAGCATTTT.

The chain couples TRBV28 to TRBJ2-1, with D perhaps TRBD2 (6 bases). Germline CDR1 and CDR2: MDHEN and SYDVKM. The germline V and J ends were trimmed by 1 base and 7 bases, with 8 bases remaining between them. The CDR3 totals 13 residues. The CDR3 is CASSLYGGNEQFF. The CDR3 nucleotides are TGTGCCAGCAGTTTATACGGGGGAAATGAGCAGTTCTTC.

The rearrangement joins TRBV5-1 to TRBJ2-3; 12 positions match TRBD1. There are 15 residues in the CDR3. Germline V gene data show CDR1 as SGHRS and CDR2 as YFSETQ. Trimming at V came to 3 bases and at J to 2 bases, leaving 1 base not matched to a gene. The CDR3 sequence is CASSSGQGATDTQYF. In nucleotides, the CDR3 is TGCGCCAGCAGCTCGGGACAGGGGGCCACAGATACGCAGTATTTT. The full variable domain, completed using reference TRBV5-1 and TRBJ2-3, is KAGVTQTPRYLIKTRGQQVTLSCSPISGHRSVSWYQQTPGQGLQFLFEYFSETQRNKGNFPGRFSGRQFSNSRSEMNVSTLELGDSALYLCASSSGQGATDTQYFGPGTRLTVL.

The chain links TRBV25-1 to TRBJ1-1; D ambiguous. The V and J ends lost 4 bases and 1 base respectively, with 13 bases between them. CDR3 length equals 15 residues. From germline, CDR1 is MGHDK and CDR2 SYGVNS. The CDR3 coding sequence is TGTGCCAGCAGTGTCGAGTCGTTTTCGAACACTGAAGCTTTCTTT. Encoded protein: CASSVESFSNTEAFF.

The table lists this clone with a count of one. This sequence joins TRBV27 and TRBJ2-3, with 8 nucleotides matching TRBD2. Germline CDR1 reads MNHEY; CDR2 reads SMNVEV (reference sequence). The CDR3 sequence is 14 residues long. V gave up 3 bases and J gave up 4 bases; unmatched junction bases: 3. CDR3: CASSFTSGSDTQYF. The DNA for the CDR3 is TGTGCCAGCAGTTTTACTAGCGGATCAGATACGCAGTATTTT.

The V gene is TRBV2, the J gene TRBJ1-2; D is ambiguous. The CDR3 covers 14 residues. Germline CDR1 SNHLY, CDR2 FYNNEI. V gave up 4 bases and J gave up 3 bases, with 12 bases separating them. The CDR3 loop reads CASSVGFLDYGYTF. The CDR3 DNA is TGTGCCAGCAGTGTCGGTTTTTTGGACTATGGCTACACCTTC.

This clone was counted a single time. The chain recombines TRBV28 with TRBJ2-1; possibly TRBD1 for D (5 bases). Deletions cut 9 bases from V and 5 bases from J, with 11 bases between. Germline V gene data show CDR1 as MDHEN and CDR2 as SYDVKM. The CDR3 extends over 12 amino acids. The CDR3 sequence: CASNRRHNEQFF. The DNA for the CDR3 is TGTGCCAGTAACAGGAGACACAATGAGCAGTTCTTC. The whole variable domain, filled in from reference TRBV28 and TRBJ2-1, reads DVKVTQSSRYLVKRTGEKVFLECVQDMDHENMFWYRQDPGLGLRLIYFSYDVKMKEKGDIPEGYSVSREKKERFSLILESASTNQTSMYLCASNRRHNEQFFGPGTRLTVL.

The chain employs TRBV7-2 and TRBJ2-5, with 7 bases fitting TRBD1. Germline CDR1 and CDR2: SGHTA and FQGNSA. There are 13 residues in the CDR3. V dropped 7 bases and J dropped 5; count of bases not matched to a gene: 7. Written as DNA, the CDR3 is TGTGCCAGCAAAATGGGACAGAAGGAGACCCAGTACTTC. Encoded protein: CASKMGQKETQYF.

V gene TRBV4-1 combines with J gene TRBJ1-1, with D hard to call. The germline V gene has CDR1 MGHRA and CDR2 YSYEKL. The CDR3 length is 14 residues. Trimming removed 1 base at V and 0 bases at J, with 6 bases between. CDR3 bases: TGCGCCAGCAGCCAAGGAACGGTGAACACTGAAGCTTTCTTT. This gives the protein CASSQGTVNTEAFF.

The chain recombines TRBV27 with TRBJ2-5; the match to TRBD1 covers 7 bases. V dropped 3 bases and J dropped 2; count of bases not matched to a gene: 3. This CDR3 has 14 residues. Germline CDR1 MNHEY, CDR2 SMNVEV (reference sequence). Written as DNA, the CDR3 is TGTGCCAGCAGTTTCCAGGGGGTTCAAGAGACCCAGTACTTC. It specifies CASSFQGVQETQYF.

This clone was picked up one time. Other DNA variants within this sample encode the same CDR3. The gene calls are TRBV10-3 and TRBJ2-7; 13 positions match TRBD2. The CDR3 runs to 13 residues. V dropped 10 bases and J dropped 1; count of bases not matched to a gene: 1. The germline gives CDR1 ENHRY, CDR2 SYGVKD. CDR3 nucleotide sequence: TGTGCCACACTAGCGGGAGGGTCCTACGAGCAGTACTTC. Its translation: CATLAGGSYEQYF.

This clone occurred a few times. V and J are TRBV4-1 and TRBJ2-1, with D possibly being TRBD2 (5 bases). This CDR3 is built from 14 residues. V lost 1 base, J lost 8 bases, and 12 bases lay in between. The germline V gene encodes CDR1 MGHRA and CDR2 YSYEKL. The CDR3 loop reads CASSQVQLRDEQFF. In nucleotides, the CDR3 is TGCGCCAGCAGCCAAGTTCAGCTGAGGGATGAGCAGTTCTTC.

V gene TRBV24-1 combines with J gene TRBJ2-1; a weak D match, TRBD2 (6 bases). From germline, CDR1 is KGHDR and CDR2 SFDVKD. The V end lost 6 bases, the J end lost 5 bases, and 16 bases lay between the germline ends. The CDR3 runs 15 residues. CDR3 sequence reads: CATSTRRGLNNEQFF. In nucleotides, the CDR3 is TGTGCCACCAGTACAAGGAGGGGACTTAACAATGAGCAGTTCTTC.

In regard to this clone: Other DNA sequences within the sample encode an identical CDR3. V is TRBV28 and J is TRBJ1-3; 8 bases align to TRBD1. Looked up from germline, CDR1 is MDHEN and CDR2 is SYDVKM. Trimming took 9 bases from V and 4 from J; bases not matched to a gene: 2. CDR3 length: 12 residues. The CDR3 DNA is TGTGCCAGTGGGACAGGAGGAAACACCATATATTTT. Amino acids: CASGTGGNTIYF.

CDR3 protein: CASSYSYYQPQHF. The CDR3 DNA reads as TGTGCCAGCAGTTACTCGTACTATCAGCCCCAGCATTTT. The V call is TRBV6-6, the J call TRBJ1-5; D ambiguous. Germline CDR1 MNHNY, CDR2 SVGAGI (reference sequence). V was pared by 0 bases and J by 5 bases, with 5 bases between. The CDR3 is 13 amino acids.

The chain recombines TRBV23-1 with TRBJ2-5; TRBD1 is a possible D gene (6 bases). TRBV23-1 is given ORF status, its function remaining uncertain. This CDR3 is built from 15 residues. V lost 5 bases and J lost 1, with 14 bases in between. The CDR3 DNA follows: TGCGCCAGCAGTTACTATTGCAGGGGCCAAGAGACCCAGTACTTC. As protein: CASSYYCRGQETQYF.

The chain combines TRBV6-2 or TRBV6-3 with TRBJ2-3, with 15 bases aligning to TRBD2. Unmatched junction bases numbered 4, after V lost 2 bases and J lost 4 bases. The CDR3 is made up of 17 amino acids. Per the germline V gene, CDR1 is MNHEY and CDR2 is SVGEGT. This CDR3 is CASSYGLAGGPPDTQYF. In DNA form, the CDR3 reads TGTGCCAGCAGTTACGGACTAGCGGGGGGGCCCCCAGATACGCAGTATTTT.

V and J are TRBV7-9 and TRBJ2-7; 9 bases map to TRBD2. The V gene's germline CDR1 is SEHNR and CDR2 FQNEAQ (reference sequence). With V trimmed by 5 bases and J by 5 bases, 7 bases remained unmatched. This CDR3 comprises 14 residues. The CDR3 DNA reads TGTGCCAGCAGCGAGAGCGGGGGGATCGACGAGCAGTACTTC. It encodes CASSESGGIDEQYF.

The sample holds one count of this clone. The genes are TRBV7-2 and TRBJ2-1, with 8 positions matching TRBD2. The junction had 8 bases not matched to a gene; V was cut back by 5 bases and J by 2 bases. The germline CDR1 and CDR2 sequences are SGHTA and FQGNSA. CDR3 length: 16 residues. This CDR3 reads CASSPGGARAYNEQFF. The CDR3 region has the DNA TGTGCCAGCAGCCCGGGGGGGGCACGCGCCTACAATGAGCAGTTCTTC.

This rearrangement joins TRBV7-3 to TRBJ2-3; D may be TRBD1 (5 bases). The germline V gene has CDR1 SGHTA and CDR2 FQGTGA. V was shortened by 6 bases and J by 5 bases, with 9 bases between the two germline ends. The CDR3 is 12 residues long. In DNA, the CDR3 is TGTGCCAGCAGTCTCGACAGAGATACGCAGTATTTT. This encodes CASSLDRDTQYF.

V is TRBV30 and J is TRBJ1-2; possibly TRBD1 for D (5 bases). The CDR3 length is 15 residues. CDR1 is GTSNPN, CDR2 SVGIG, per germline (reference sequence). The V gene lost 4 bases and the J gene lost 3 bases, with 18 bases spanning the gap. Here the CDR3 DNA reads TGTGCCTGGACCCTCAAGGGGCTCCCCCACTATGGCTACACCTTC. This codes for CAWTLKGLPHYGYTF.

The V gene is TRBV5-1, the J gene TRBJ1-1, with a possible D match to TRBD1 (5 bases). Trimming stripped 4 bases from V and 1 base from J, with 11 bases between. This CDR3 is built from 14 residues. Germline V gives CDR1 SGHRS, CDR2 YFSETQ. CDR3 bases: TGCGCCAGCAGCATCCCTACAGGGAACACTGAAGCTTTCTTT. Amino acids: CASSIPTGNTEAFF.

The J gene is TRBJ2-1, the V gene TRBV28; unclear D gene. Per germline, CDR1 MDHEN and CDR2 SYDVKM. The CDR3 has 14 amino acids. V lost 6 bases to trimming and J lost 4 bases, with 13 bases between them. The CDR3 coding sequence is TGTGCCAGCAGCACAGATAGTTGGTACAATGAGCAGTTCTTC. As protein: CASSTDSWYNEQFF.

The DNA for the CDR3 is TGTGCCAGCAGGCCCGGGACAGTAAACACTGAAGCTTTCTTT. Its translation is CASRPGTVNTEAFF. The genes are TRBV28 and TRBJ1-1; TRBD1 agrees at 7 bases. V lost 6 bases, J lost 2 bases, and 6 bases stayed unmatched. Per germline, CDR1 MDHEN and CDR2 SYDVKM. This CDR3 contains 14 residues.

The chain couples TRBV4-2 to TRBJ2-2, with unresolved D. Germline CDR1 LGHNA, CDR2 YNFKEQ. The CDR3 contains 15 residues. Trimming removed 0 bases at V and 2 bases at J, with 7 bases between. The CDR3 coding sequence is TGTGCCAGCAGCCAAGATCAACTTAACACCGGGGAGCTGTTTTTT. Translating it yields CASSQDQLNTGELFF.